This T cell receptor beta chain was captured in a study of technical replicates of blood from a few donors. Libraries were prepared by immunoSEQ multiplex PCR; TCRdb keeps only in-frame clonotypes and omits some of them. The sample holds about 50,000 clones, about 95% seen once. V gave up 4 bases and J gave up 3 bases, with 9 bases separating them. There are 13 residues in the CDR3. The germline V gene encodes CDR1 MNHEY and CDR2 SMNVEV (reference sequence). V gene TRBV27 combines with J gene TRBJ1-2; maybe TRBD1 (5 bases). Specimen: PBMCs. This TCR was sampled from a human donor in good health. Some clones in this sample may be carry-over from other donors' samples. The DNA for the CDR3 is TGTGCCAGCAGTTACGGGGGGGACTATGGCTACACCTTC. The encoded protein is CASSYGGDYGYTF.